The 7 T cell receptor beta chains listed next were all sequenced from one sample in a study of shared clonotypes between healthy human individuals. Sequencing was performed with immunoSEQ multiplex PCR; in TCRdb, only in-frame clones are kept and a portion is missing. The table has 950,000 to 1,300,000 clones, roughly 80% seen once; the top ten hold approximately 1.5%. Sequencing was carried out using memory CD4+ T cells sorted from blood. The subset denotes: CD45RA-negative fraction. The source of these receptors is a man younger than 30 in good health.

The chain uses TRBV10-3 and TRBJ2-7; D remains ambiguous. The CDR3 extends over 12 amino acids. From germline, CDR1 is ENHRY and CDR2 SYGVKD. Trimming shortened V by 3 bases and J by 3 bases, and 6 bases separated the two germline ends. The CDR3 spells CAISENSYEQYF. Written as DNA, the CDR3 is TGTGCCATCAGTGAAAACAGCTACGAGCAGTACTTC.

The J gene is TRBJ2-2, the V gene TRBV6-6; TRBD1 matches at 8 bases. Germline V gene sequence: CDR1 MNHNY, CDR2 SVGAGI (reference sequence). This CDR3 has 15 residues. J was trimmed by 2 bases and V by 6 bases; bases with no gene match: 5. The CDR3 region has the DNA TGTGCCAGCAGGGCGGGACAGGATAACACCGGGGAGCTGTTTTTT. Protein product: CASRAGQDNTGELFF.

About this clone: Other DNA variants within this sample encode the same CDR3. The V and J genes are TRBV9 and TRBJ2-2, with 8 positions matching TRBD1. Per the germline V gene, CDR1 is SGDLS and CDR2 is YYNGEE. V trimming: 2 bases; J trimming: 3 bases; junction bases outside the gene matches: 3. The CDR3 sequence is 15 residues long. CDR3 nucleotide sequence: TGTGCCAGCAGCGTGGCAGGGGGCGACACCGGGGAGCTGTTTTTT. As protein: CASSVAGGDTGELFF.

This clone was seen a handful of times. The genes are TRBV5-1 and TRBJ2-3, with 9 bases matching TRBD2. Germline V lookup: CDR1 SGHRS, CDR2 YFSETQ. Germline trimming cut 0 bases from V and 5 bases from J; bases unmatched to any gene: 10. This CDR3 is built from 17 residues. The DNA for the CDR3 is TGCGCCAGCAGCTTGGCCTCTTCTAGCGGGAACGAAGATACGCAGTATTTT. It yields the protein CASSLASSSGNEDTQYF.

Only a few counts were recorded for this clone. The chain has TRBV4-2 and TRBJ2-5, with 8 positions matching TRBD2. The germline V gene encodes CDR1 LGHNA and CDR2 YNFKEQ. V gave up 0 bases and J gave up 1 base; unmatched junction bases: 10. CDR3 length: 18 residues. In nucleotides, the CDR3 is TGTGCCAGCAGCCAAGATCTTGCGGGGGGCTCCCTCCAAGAGACCCAGTACTTC. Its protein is CASSQDLAGGSLQETQYF.

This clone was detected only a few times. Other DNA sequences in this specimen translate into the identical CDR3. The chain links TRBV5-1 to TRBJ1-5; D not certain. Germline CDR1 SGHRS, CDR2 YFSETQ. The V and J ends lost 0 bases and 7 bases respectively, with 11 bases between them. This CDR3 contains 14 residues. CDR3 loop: CASSLEGSGQPQHF. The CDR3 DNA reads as TGCGCCAGCAGCTTGGAAGGGTCGGGGCAGCCCCAGCATTTT.

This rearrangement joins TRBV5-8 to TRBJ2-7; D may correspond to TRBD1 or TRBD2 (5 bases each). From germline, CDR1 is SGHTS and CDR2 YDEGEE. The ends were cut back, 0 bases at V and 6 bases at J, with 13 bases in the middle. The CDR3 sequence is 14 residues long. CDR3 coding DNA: TGTGCCAGCAGCTTGGGGACAAGAACTAGCGAGCAGTACTTC. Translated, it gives CASSLGTRTSEQYF.